This T cell receptor (beta chain) was profiled in a study of CD8 T cells in ankylosing spondylitis. MiXCR, applied by TCRdb to the 5' RACE reads, yields one record per CDR3 protein. This sample has more than 150,000 distinct CDR3 sequences, with 11% found just once. V dropped 11 bases and J dropped 0; count of bases not matched to a gene: 20. The CDR3 has 19 amino acids. Germline loops: CDR1 SNHLY, CDR2 FYNNEI. This chain links TRBV2 with TRBJ2-4; 9 bases line up with TRBD2. The origin of this receptor is a male donor with ankylosing spondylitis or in good health (not recorded which). Sequenced material: blood, either unsorted or a sorted T cell fraction (not recorded which). The DNA of the CDR3 is TGTGCCTGCTGTTTACGGATTAGCGGGGGCCAGGTAGCCAAAAACATTCAGTACTTC. This encodes CACCLRISGGQVAKNIQYF.